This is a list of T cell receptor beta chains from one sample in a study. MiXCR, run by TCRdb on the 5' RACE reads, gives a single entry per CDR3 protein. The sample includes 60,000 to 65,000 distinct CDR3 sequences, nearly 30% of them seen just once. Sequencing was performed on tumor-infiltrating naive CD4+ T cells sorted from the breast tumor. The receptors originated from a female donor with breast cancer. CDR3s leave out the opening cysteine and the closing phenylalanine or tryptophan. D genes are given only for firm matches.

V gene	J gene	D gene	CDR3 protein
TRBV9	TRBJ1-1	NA	ASSPQETPLEAF
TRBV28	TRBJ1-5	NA	ASRGGEASNQPQH
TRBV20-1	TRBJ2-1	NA	SARDDRSYNEQF
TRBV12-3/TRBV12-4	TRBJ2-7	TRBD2	ASSLGGGSYYEQY
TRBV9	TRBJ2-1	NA	ASSVDLWNEQF
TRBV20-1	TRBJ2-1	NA	SARDVTELNNEQF
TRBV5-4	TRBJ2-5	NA	ASSADIRGEETQY
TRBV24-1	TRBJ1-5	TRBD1	ATSPSYGQGNQPQH
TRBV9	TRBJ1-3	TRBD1	ASSSGQGLGNTIY
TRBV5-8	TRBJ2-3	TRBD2	ASSSGLAGVRGTDTQY
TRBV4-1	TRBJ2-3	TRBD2	ASSQVGLASTDTQY
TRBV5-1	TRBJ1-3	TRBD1	ASSLGPIRDSSGNTIY
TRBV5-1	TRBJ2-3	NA	ASRSQGTAGTDTQY
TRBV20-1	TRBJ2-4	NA	SARDSEHSNIQY
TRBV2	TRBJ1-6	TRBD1	ASNGQGTSPLH
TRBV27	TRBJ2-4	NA	ASSSSTGTDIQY
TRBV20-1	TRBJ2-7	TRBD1	SAGTVLYEQY
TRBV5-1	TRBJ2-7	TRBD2	ASSLVSAGGHEQY
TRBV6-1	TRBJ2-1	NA	ASSEYHGVVGEQF
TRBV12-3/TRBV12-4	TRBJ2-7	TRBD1	ASSLVGTGDHEQY